The 17 T cell receptor beta chains below were found in one sample sequenced in a study of EBV T-cell therapy then PD-1 blockade in nasopharyngeal carcinoma (dated by TCRdb to the early 2020s). Their antigen targets remain unknown. The treatment or condition label on this specimen signifies: AdE1-LMPpoly-expanded autologous EBV-specific T-cell therapy followed by anti-PD-1 nivolumab. The method was the immunoSEQ multiplex PCR assay. Drawn from immuneACCESS, this table holds only the in-frame rearrangements with V and J called that TCRdb kept. Clones are partly lost; checked studies trace under half to an unresolved V gene and leave the rest unexplained. Across this sample there are over 15,000 clones, with 84% seen only once. The top ten clones comprise around 32% of the sample. Material: CD8+ T cells from blood, obtained between days 30 and 35 from a patient whose treatment included autologous EBV-specific T cells and nivolumab. Receptor source: a man in his forties or fifties with nasopharyngeal carcinoma.

The rearrangement uses TRBV7-8 and TRBJ1-5; D gene ambiguous. Between the trimmed V and J ends, which lost 5 bases and 7 bases, there was a span of 9 bases. The CDR3 totals 12 residues. CDR1 and CDR2 (germline): SGHVS, FQNEAQ. The CDR3 DNA follows: TGTGCCAGCAGCCCGGGGAGCCAGCCCCAGCATTTT. Translated, it gives CASSPGSQPQHF. Full variable domain (outside the CDR3, taken from reference TRBV7-8 and TRBJ1-5): GAGVSQSPRYKVAKRGQDVALRCDPISGHVSLFWYQQALGQGPEFLTYFQNEAQLDKSGLPSDRFFAERPEGSVSTLKIQRTQQEDSAVYLCASSPGSQPQHFGDGTRLSIL.

This clone was seen a few times. CDR3: CASSQDDSSGNTIYF. CDR3 nucleotides: TGCGCCAGCAGCCAAGACGATAGCTCTGGAAACACCATATATTTT. V usage is TRBV4-3 and J usage is TRBJ1-3; D not resolved. Germline V gene data show CDR1 as LGHNA and CDR2 as YSLEER. V was cut by 0 bases and J by 0 bases, with 6 bases left in between. There are 15 residues in the CDR3.

The J gene is TRBJ2-5, the V gene TRBV5-1, with D perhaps given as TRBD1 or TRBD2 (6 bases each). Per germline, CDR1 SGHRS and CDR2 YFSETQ. The CDR3 totals 14 residues. V was trimmed by 4 bases and J by 5 bases, leaving 15 bases between them. CDR3 loop: CASSRWGAQETQYF. CDR3 in DNA: TGCGCCAGCAGCCGTTGGGGGGCTCAGGAGACCCAGTACTTC.

Ten or more counts support this clone. V and J are TRBV6-5 and TRBJ2-1; the match to TRBD2 covers 7 bases. CDR1 and CDR2 from the germline V gene are MNHEY and SVGAGI. The J segment lost 6 bases and the V segment lost 2 bases, leaving 4 bases of the junction unmatched. This CDR3 has 14 residues. The CDR3 loop is CASSYRGEVNEQFF. CDR3 sequence (DNA): TGTGCCAGCAGTTACCGGGGGGAGGTCAATGAGCAGTTCTTC.

J is TRBJ2-1 and V is TRBV27; D possibly corresponds to TRBD1 (6 bases). Germline lookup yields CDR1 MNHEY and CDR2 SMNVEV (reference sequence). The CDR3 is made up of 14 amino acids. Deletions cut 4 bases from V and 2 bases from J, with 9 bases between. The chain's CDR3 is CASSSQGPYNEQFF. DNA for the CDR3: TGTGCCAGCAGTTCCCAGGGGCCCTACAATGAGCAGTTCTTC.

Within the sample, this clone is medium-sized (0.01 to 0.1%). The chain carries TRBV6-4 and TRBJ2-3; TRBD1 matches at 8 bases. The CDR3 spans 14 residues. J gave up 4 bases and V 0 bases, and 0 bases lay outside the gene matches. Germline CDR1 reads MRHNA; CDR2 reads SNTAGT. In DNA form, the CDR3 reads TGTGCCAGCAGTGACTCACAGGGGGCAGATACGCAGTATTTT. This encodes CASSDSQGADTQYF.

The chain employs TRBV6-1 and TRBJ2-1; D is ambiguous. The V gene's germline CDR1 is MNHNS and CDR2 SASEGT. With 0 bases removed from V and 3 bases from J, the gap between germline ends came to 3 bases. This CDR3 has 13 amino acids. The CDR3 sequence: CASSEADYNEQFF. The CDR3 DNA is TGTGCCAGCAGTGAAGCGGACTACAATGAGCAGTTCTTC.

The chain joins TRBV2 to TRBJ1-2; D unclear. The CDR3 has 16 residues. CDR1 is SNHLY and CDR2 is FYNNEI in the germline V gene. The germline V and J ends were trimmed by 0 bases and 4 bases, with 15 bases remaining between them. In DNA form, the CDR3 reads TGTGCCAGCAGTGAAGCCACAGCCATAGGGAGCTATGGCTACACCTTC. Amino acid sequence: CASSEATAIGSYGYTF.

The rearrangement links TRBV5-6 to TRBJ1-3; 7 bases fit TRBD1. The CDR3 is made up of 14 amino acids. Germline V gene data show CDR1 as SGHDT and CDR2 as YYEEEE. V lost 2 bases, J lost 4 bases, and 3 bases stayed unmatched. The CDR3 coding sequence is TGTGCCAGCAGCTTACAGGGGCCGGGAAACACCATATATTTT. This gives the protein CASSLQGPGNTIYF.

This clone came up once. The V and J genes are TRBV28 and TRBJ2-7, with 9 bases lining up with TRBD1. This CDR3 has 15 amino acids. The V gene end was trimmed by 6 bases and the J gene end by 5 bases; junction bases not matched to a gene: 11. Germline V gives CDR1 MDHEN, CDR2 SYDVKM. CDR3 loop: CASRYGTGSRHEQYF. DNA of the CDR3: TGTGCCAGCAGGTATGGGACAGGGAGTAGGCACGAGCAGTACTTC.

This clone appeared a single time. V gene TRBV5-6 combines with J gene TRBJ1-3; possibly TRBD1 for D (5 bases). The CDR3 has 15 residues. Germline V lookup: CDR1 SGHDT, CDR2 YYEEEE. V was trimmed by 0 bases and J by 5 bases, leaving 12 bases between them. The CDR3 is CASSLGQGRRNTIYF. The CDR3 nucleotides are TGTGCCAGCAGCTTGGGTCAGGGAAGGAGAAACACCATATATTTT. The complete variable domain, with remaining parts taken from reference TRBV5-6 and TRBJ1-3, reads DAGVTQSPTHLIKTRGQQVTLRCSPKSGHDTVSWYQQALGQGPQFIFQYYEEEERQRGNFPDRFSGHQFPNYSSELNVNALLLGDSALYLCASSLGQGRRNTIYFGEGSWLTVV.

The chain uses TRBV6-5 and TRBJ1-1, with 10 bases aligning to TRBD1. The germline CDR1 and CDR2 sequences are MNHEY and SVGAGI. This CDR3 spans 16 amino acids. The junction had 6 bases not matched to a gene; V was cut back by 1 base and J by 4 bases. CDR3 in amino acids: CASSYLPDRGLTEAFF. The CDR3 DNA follows: TGTGCCAGCAGTTACTTACCCGACAGGGGGCTCACTGAAGCTTTCTTT.

This clone was observed a single time. The chain joins TRBV27 to TRBJ2-5, with D perhaps TRBD1 or TRBD2 (6 bases each). The germline V gene has CDR1 MNHEY and CDR2 SMNVEV (reference sequence). CDR3 length: 15 amino acids. Trimming took off 5 bases at V and 5 bases at J, with 18 bases between the two ends. The CDR3 reads CASSLRPGAAETQYF. The CDR3 region has the DNA TGTGCCAGCAGTCTCAGGCCGGGGGCGGCGGAGACCCAGTACTTC.

This chain links TRBV12-3 or TRBV12-4 with TRBJ2-7; 7 nucleotides match TRBD2. J was trimmed by 2 bases and V by 4 bases; bases with no gene match: 2. The CDR3 sequence is 13 residues long. The chain's CDR3 is CASSWGGAYEQYF. The CDR3 DNA sequence: TGTGCCAGCAGTTGGGGAGGGGCCTACGAGCAGTACTTC.

This clone is medium-sized in the sample. The CDR3 DNA follows: TGTGCCAGCAGTTTTGGAGGGGGCAGCAATCAGCCCCAGCATTTT. It encodes CASSFGGGSNQPQHF. This chain joins TRBV27 and TRBJ1-5, with 7 positions matching TRBD1. CDR1 is MNHEY and CDR2 is SMNVEV in the germline V gene (reference sequence). Trimming at V came to 3 bases and at J to 1 base, leaving 3 bases not matched to a gene. The CDR3 is 15 residues long.

This chain connects TRBV27 to TRBJ2-1; 10 bases align to TRBD2. Germline values: CDR1 MNHEY, CDR2 SMNVEV (reference sequence). The J segment lost 3 bases and the V segment lost 2 bases, leaving 10 bases of the junction unmatched. CDR3 size: 18 residues. CDR3 amino acids: CASSLSVVAGGNYNEQFF. CDR3 bases: TGTGCCAGCAGTTTAAGTGTCGTAGCGGGGGGAAACTACAATGAGCAGTTCTTC.

V usage is TRBV7-9 and J usage is TRBJ2-3; unclear D gene. CDR1 is SEHNR and CDR2 is FQNEAQ in the germline V gene (reference sequence). There are 15 residues in the CDR3. V was trimmed by 4 bases and J by 4 bases, leaving 15 bases between them. CDR3 coding DNA: TGTGCCAGCAGCTCGACGATATTCGAGCCAGATACGCAGTATTTT. This encodes CASSSTIFEPDTQYF.